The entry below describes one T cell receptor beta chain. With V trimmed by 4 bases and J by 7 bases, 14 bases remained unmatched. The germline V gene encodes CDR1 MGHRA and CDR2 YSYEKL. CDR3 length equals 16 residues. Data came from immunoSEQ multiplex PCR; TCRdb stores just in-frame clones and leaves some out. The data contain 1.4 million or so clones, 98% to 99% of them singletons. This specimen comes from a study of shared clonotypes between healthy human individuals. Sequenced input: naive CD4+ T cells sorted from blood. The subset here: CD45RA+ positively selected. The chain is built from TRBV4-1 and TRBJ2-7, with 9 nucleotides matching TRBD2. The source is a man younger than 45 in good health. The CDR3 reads CASSPLGREGRGEQYF. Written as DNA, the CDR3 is TGCGCCAGCAGCCCACTCGGGCGGGAGGGCCGTGGAGAGCAGTACTTC.